This T cell receptor (beta chain) was sequenced during a study of graft-versus-host responses after intestinal transplantation. Points on this clone: Its antigen is currently unknown.

Data came from immunoSEQ multiplex PCR; TCRdb stores just in-frame clones and leaves some out. Of about 99,000 clones listed, 80% to 95% were seen once; the top ten hold 1.2%. Germline assignment: CDR1 SGHAT and CDR2 FQNNGV. This CDR3 contains 16 residues. Trimming removed 4 bases from V and 1 base from J, with 16 bases in between. Study-wide findings and caveats: Early post-transplant declines in HvG were associated with peak levels of circulating GvH clones. GvH clones detected in recipient marrow included some appearing first in ileum or blood.

Here the sequenced sample was unstimulated CD8+ T cells sorted from spleen or lymph node cells, taken before intestinal transplant. The TCR was taken from a human donor who received an intestinal transplant. J is TRBJ1-1 and V is TRBV11-2, with D possibly being TRBD1 (6 bases). In DNA form, the CDR3 reads TGTGCCAGCAGCTGGTGGGGGCCCGGCGGGAACACTGAAGCTTTCTTT. Amino acids: CASSWWGPGGNTEAFF.